The 32 T cell receptor beta chains in this list originate from one sample, sequenced in a study of blood T cell repertoires in COVID-19. Assay: immunoSEQ multiplex PCR; the TCRdb copy retains only in-frame clones and omits some. The sample shows around 170,000 clones, approximately 80% of them seen only once. Input material: PBMCs or T cells enriched from blood (not recorded which). The receptors were sampled from a man aged 55-75 years who had been exposed to COVID-19.

V usage is TRBV7-3 and J usage is TRBJ1-1, with 7 nucleotides matching TRBD1. The CDR3 length is 13 residues. Germline V gene sequence: CDR1 SGHTA, CDR2 FQGTGA. V lost 5 bases, J lost 3 bases, and 3 bases stayed unmatched. Here the CDR3 reads CASSHDRDTEAFF. Here the CDR3 DNA reads TGTGCCAGCAGCCATGACAGGGACACTGAAGCTTTCTTT.

This clone was counted a single time. This chain links TRBV7-2 with TRBJ2-5; 10 nucleotides line up with TRBD2. CDR3 length: 13 amino acids. Germline V CDR1 and CDR2: SGHTA, FQGNSA. V trimming: 0 bases; J trimming: 9 bases; junction bases outside the gene matches: 1. Here the CDR3 DNA reads TGTGCCAGCAGCTTAGCACTAGCGGGACCCCAGTACTTC. This translates into CASSLALAGPQYF.

The genes are TRBV11-1 and TRBJ2-1; 8 nucleotides align to TRBD2. CDR1 SGHAT and CDR2 FQDESV come from the germline V gene (reference sequence). CDR3 size: 16 residues. V dropped 4 bases and J dropped 1; count of bases not matched to a gene: 6. CDR3 in amino acids: CASSYGRATSYNEQFF. The CDR3 DNA follows: TGTGCCAGCAGCTACGGGAGGGCCACGTCCTACAATGAGCAGTTCTTC. The variable domain in full, with the rest retrieved from reference TRBV11-1 and TRBJ2-1, is EAEVAQSPRYKITEKSQAVAFWCDPISGHATLYWYRQILGQGPELLVQFQDESVVDDSQLPKDRFSAERLKGVDSTLKIQPAELGDSAMYLCASSYGRATSYNEQFFGPGTRLTVL.

The gene calls are TRBV19 and TRBJ1-1, with a tentative D call TRBD1 (6 bases). The V end lost 5 bases, the J end lost 1 base, and 11 bases lay between the germline ends. There are 14 residues in the CDR3. The germline gives CDR1 LNHDA, CDR2 SQIVND (reference sequence). CDR3 sequence reads: CASSSGQRNTEAFF. The CDR3 DNA reads TGTGCCAGTAGTTCTGGACAGCGGAACACTGAAGCTTTCTTT.

This chain joins TRBV5-1 and TRBJ2-7; D call uncertain. Germline V gene sequence: CDR1 SGHRS, CDR2 YFSETQ. The CDR3 spans 13 residues. Trimming cost V 0 bases and J 6 bases, with 10 bases left between them. This chain's CDR3 is CASSLAVSSEQYF. The CDR3 DNA sequence: TGCGCCAGCAGCTTGGCCGTTTCTAGCGAGCAGTACTTC.

The V and J genes are TRBV7-2 and TRBJ1-6; D is unclear. V lost 2 bases to trimming and J lost 0 bases, with 17 bases between them. The CDR3 length is 19 residues. Looked up from germline, CDR1 is SGHTA and CDR2 is FQGNSA. The CDR3 coding sequence is TGTGCCAGCAGCTTATTGAATTGGGCAGCCAGCTCCTATAATTCACCCCTCCACTTT. This sequence encodes CASSLLNWAASSYNSPLHF.

J is TRBJ2-1 and V is TRBV24-1; the D gene is possibly TRBD1 (6 bases). This CDR3 has 14 amino acids. Per germline, CDR1 KGHDR and CDR2 SFDVKD. V lost 1 base and J lost 8, with 11 bases in between. DNA of the CDR3: TGTGCCACCAGTGATTTAGGGGGATCGGATGAGCAGTTCTTC. Amino acids: CATSDLGGSDEQFF.

The chain employs TRBV28 and TRBJ1-5; tentative D call: TRBD1 (6 bases). V was clipped by 2 bases and J by 5 bases, with 10 bases between them. This CDR3 comprises 14 residues. Germline V gene sequence: CDR1 MDHEN, CDR2 SYDVKM. The CDR3 loop reads CASSLRDTYQPQHF. For the CDR3, the DNA is TGTGCCAGCAGTTTAAGGGACACATATCAGCCCCAGCATTTT.

The V gene is TRBV6-5, the J gene TRBJ1-2; tentative D call: TRBD1 (6 bases). This CDR3 region has 15 residues. V gave up 6 bases and J gave up 3 bases, with 17 bases separating them. CDR1 MNHEY and CDR2 SVGAGI come from the germline V gene. The CDR3 nucleotides read TGTGCCAGCAGCCTACAGGGATCCTCTCACTATGGCTACACCTTC. It translates to CASSLQGSSHYGYTF.

This clone was seen a single time. J is TRBJ2-1 and V is TRBV7-8, with TRBD2 matching over 14 bases. The germline V gene has CDR1 SGHVS and CDR2 FQNEAQ. The junction had 8 bases not matched to a gene; V was cut back by 5 bases and J by 8 bases. The CDR3 is made up of 16 amino acids. The CDR3 DNA reads TGTGCCAGCAGCCCGAGGACTAGCGGGAGGTTGGATGAGCAGTTCTTC. Amino acid sequence: CASSPRTSGRLDEQFF.

This clone is judged large. The junction does not match germline at one end; this may be a read error. The chain recombines TRBV7-2 with TRBJ2-7; D is uncertain. The germline V gene encodes CDR1 SGHTA and CDR2 FQGNSA. There are 15 residues in the CDR3. CDR3 in DNA: TGTGCCAGCAGCTTAGGGCCTCAACCCTCCAACGAGCAGTACTTC. Translation gives CASSLGPQPSNEQYF.

The chain employs TRBV19 and TRBJ2-1, with 7 bases that match TRBD2. The CDR3 consists of 14 residues. Germline CDR1 reads LNHDA; CDR2 reads SQIVND (reference sequence). This CDR3 reads CGSQEGGARNEQFF. The CDR3, as DNA: TGTGGAAGCCAGGAGGGAGGGGCAAGGAATGAGCAGTTCTTC.

This chain uses TRBV6-2 or TRBV6-3 with TRBJ1-1; unclear D gene. Between the trimmed V and J ends, which lost 5 bases and 1 base, there was a span of 11 bases. CDR1 is MNHEY and CDR2 is SVGEGT in the germline V gene. The CDR3 loop spans 14 amino acids. CDR3 region: CASSHGAGNTEAFF. The CDR3, as DNA: TGTGCCAGCAGTCATGGTGCAGGGAACACTGAAGCTTTCTTT.

This clone was counted between two and nine times. The chain is built from TRBV5-4 and TRBJ1-1; possible D gene TRBD1, 6 bases. Trimming took 1 base from V and 4 from J, leaving 8 bases between them. The germline V gene encodes CDR1 SGHNT and CDR2 YYREEE (reference sequence). This CDR3 has 13 amino acids. The CDR3 sequence: CASSLIGGTEAFF. In DNA form, the CDR3 reads TGTGCCAGCAGCTTGATAGGGGGCACTGAAGCTTTCTTT.

V gene TRBV30 combines with J gene TRBJ2-3; 10 bases line up with TRBD1. This CDR3 comprises 16 residues. The V gene's germline CDR1 is GTSNPN and CDR2 SVGIG (reference sequence). V was pared by 2 bases and J by 3 bases, with 8 bases of the junction left unmatched. CDR3 coding DNA: TGTGCCTGGAGTAGGGGGGACAGGGGTATAACAGATACGCAGTATTTT. It translates to CAWSRGDRGITDTQYF. The variable domain in full, with the rest retrieved from reference TRBV30 and TRBJ2-3, is SQTIHQWPATLVQPVGSPLSLECTVEGTSNPNLYWYRQAAGRGLQLLFYSVGIGQISSEVPQNLSASRPQDRQFILSSKKLLLSDSGFYLCAWSRGDRGITDTQYFGPGTRLTVL.

V is TRBV7-2 and J is TRBJ2-2; tentatively, D is TRBD1 (6 bases). Per germline, CDR1 SGHTA and CDR2 FQGNSA. The V and J ends lost 5 bases and 0 bases respectively, with 10 bases between them. This CDR3 has 15 residues. Here the CDR3 reads CASSTRQANTGELFF. DNA of the CDR3: TGTGCCAGCAGCACGCGACAGGCGAACACCGGGGAGCTGTTTTTT.

The chain employs TRBV2 and TRBJ2-2, with a tentative D call TRBD1 (5 bases). Deletions cut 4 bases from V and 5 bases from J, with 11 bases between. The CDR3 runs to 14 residues. CDR1 SNHLY and CDR2 FYNNEI come from the germline V gene. The CDR3 nucleotides are TGTGCCAGCAGTGGCGGCAGGGCGACCGGGGAGCTGTTTTTT. Translated, it gives CASSGGRATGELFF.

The gene calls are TRBV6-5 and TRBJ2-1; TRBD1 matches 10 bases. V lost 11 bases and J lost 7; bases outside the gene matches: 14. CDR1 and CDR2 (germline): MNHEY, SVGAGI. The CDR3 totals 15 residues. This chain's CDR3 is CAGLMVAGQGNEQFF. Written as DNA, the CDR3 is TGTGCCGGACTGATGGTGGCGGGACAGGGGAATGAGCAGTTCTTC.

The CDR3 DNA is TGCGCCAGCAGCTTGACCGGGACTAGCGGGAGAATAACAGATACGCAGTATTTT. Its translation is CASSLTGTSGRITDTQYF. V is TRBV5-1 and J is TRBJ2-3, with 14 bases aligning to TRBD2. The J segment lost 3 bases and the V segment lost 1 base, leaving 7 bases of the junction unmatched. Germline V gene lookup returns CDR1 SGHRS and CDR2 YFSETQ. This CDR3 has 18 amino acids.

The rearrangement joins TRBV6-1 to TRBJ2-7, with 11 nucleotides matching TRBD1. CDR3 length: 15 amino acids. The V gene's germline CDR1 is MNHNS and CDR2 SASEGT. The V segment lost 2 bases and the J segment 3 bases; nucleotides outside the gene matches: 3. The CDR3 sequence: CASSEWTGGGYEQYF. In DNA form, the CDR3 reads TGTGCCAGCAGTGAATGGACAGGGGGCGGCTACGAGCAGTACTTC.

This clone was seen a handful of times. CDR3 protein: CASSQGLAGGGETQYF. The DNA of the CDR3 is TGTGCCAGCAGCCAAGGACTAGCGGGAGGCGGAGAGACCCAGTACTTC. The V gene is TRBV11-3, the J gene TRBJ2-5, with 14 bases aligning to TRBD2. Germline values: CDR1 SGHNT, CDR2 YENEEA. V was clipped by 5 bases and J by 4 bases; unmatched bases: 6. There are 16 residues in the CDR3.

This clone has a count of ten or more. This rearrangement joins TRBV30 to TRBJ1-2, with a possible D match to TRBD1 (5 bases). Trimming took 2 bases from V and 14 from J, leaving 24 bases between them. Germline CDR1 reads GTSNPN; CDR2 reads SVGIG (reference sequence). The CDR3 runs 14 residues. The CDR3, as DNA: TGTGCCTGGAGTCCGATGGCAGTCGGGGGGGTCAAGACCTTC. Translating gives CAWSPMAVGGVKTF.

The gene calls are TRBV7-2 and TRBJ1-3; a possible D gene is TRBD1 (5 bases). V was shortened by 5 bases and J by 0 bases, with 8 bases between the two germline ends. CDR1 and CDR2 (germline): SGHTA, FQGNSA. The CDR3 has 14 residues. CDR3 residues: CASSPTDSGNTIYF. The CDR3 nucleotides are TGTGCCAGCAGCCCGACAGACTCTGGAAACACCATATATTTT.

The chain uses TRBV5-4 and TRBJ1-1; 7 positions agree with TRBD1. CDR1 SGHNT and CDR2 YYREEE come from the germline V gene (reference sequence). The CDR3 is 13 residues long. V was clipped by 3 bases and J by 4 bases; unmatched bases: 3. In nucleotides, the CDR3 is TGTGCCAGCAGCTCACAGGGGAGCACTGAAGCTTTCTTT. Residues: CASSSQGSTEAFF.

The chain uses TRBV3-1 (or the pseudogene TRBV3-2) and TRBJ2-1; the D gene is possibly TRBD2 (5 bases). Germline CDR1 reads LGHDT; CDR2 reads YNNKEL (reference sequence). The CDR3 runs 16 residues. With 1 base removed from V and 2 bases from J, the gap between germline ends came to 12 bases. The CDR3 bases are TGTGCCAGCAGCCAAGGGCGGGCCGCCACCTACAATGAGCAGTTCTTC. This gives the protein CASSQGRAATYNEQFF.

This chain connects TRBV5-1 to TRBJ2-1; possibly TRBD1 for D (6 bases). Trimming stripped 0 bases from V and 6 bases from J, with 19 bases between. The CDR3 is 17 amino acids. In germline, CDR1 is SGHRS, CDR2 YFSETQ. The CDR3 DNA reads TGCGCCAGCAGCTTGGGGATAGGGTTGGGGGCCATCAATGAGCAGTTCTTC. It specifies CASSLGIGLGAINEQFF.

The V and J genes are TRBV5-1 and TRBJ2-1; 13 bases align to TRBD2. This CDR3 spans 20 amino acids. J lost 4 bases, V lost 4 bases, and 17 bases had no gene match. The germline CDR1 and CDR2 sequences are SGHRS and YFSETQ. The CDR3, as DNA: TGCGCCAGCAGCCCGGCGGGAGGGACTAGCGGGATGGGCAGATACAATGAGCAGTTCTTC. This translates into CASSPAGGTSGMGRYNEQFF.

This clone was counted once. The chain couples TRBV5-1 to TRBJ2-7, with 8 bases aligning to TRBD1. Trimming cost V 0 bases and J 7 bases; bases outside gene matches: 6. The length of the CDR3 is 14 residues. CDR1 SGHRS and CDR2 YFSETQ come from the germline V gene. For the CDR3, the DNA is TGCGCCAGCAGCTTGGGGGACAGGTTTTTTGAGCAGTACTTC. Encoded protein: CASSLGDRFFEQYF.

This clone was counted a few times. One junction end does not reproduce the germline sequence, and a read error may be involved. This chain joins TRBV18 and TRBJ1-5; a possible D gene is TRBD1 (5 bases). CDR1 is KGHSH and CDR2 is LQKENI in the germline V gene. The CDR3 totals 12 residues. CDR3 DNA sequence: TGTGCCAGTCCCCAGGGCAACCAGCCCCAGCATTTT. This sequence encodes CASPQGNQPQHF.

CDR3 residues: CASRGLAGLYEQYF. In DNA form, the CDR3 reads TGTGCCAGCAGAGGACTAGCGGGATTGTACGAGCAGTACTTC. The rearrangement links TRBV27 to TRBJ2-7; 12 bases are a match to TRBD2. After removal of 6 bases from V and 4 bases from J, the junction contained 4 bases not matched to a gene. The CDR3 sequence is 14 residues long. Germline V lookup: CDR1 MNHEY, CDR2 SMNVEV (reference sequence).

The chain is built from TRBV28 and TRBJ1-6, with 8 positions matching TRBD1. CDR3 length: 17 amino acids. Germline CDR1 reads MDHEN; CDR2 reads SYDVKM. V was clipped by 9 bases and J by 0 bases; unmatched bases: 10. Written as DNA, the CDR3 is TGTGCCAGTAGGGGCAGGGGGCCCAGCTCCTATAATTCACCCCTCCACTTT. Translation gives CASRGRGPSSYNSPLHF.

A single count supports this clone. This sequence joins TRBV5-4 and TRBJ2-3; maybe TRBD2 (5 bases). Trimming cost V 5 bases and J 1 base, with 14 bases left between them. CDR3 size: 15 residues. CDR1 SGHNT and CDR2 YYREEE come from the germline V gene (reference sequence). DNA of the CDR3: TGTGCCAGCAGAAGTCGGAGGTCTGGCACAGATACGCAGTATTTT. Residues: CASRSRRSGTDTQYF.